The clone carrying this T cell receptor beta chain was counted once. Its antigen is unidentified. Germline V gene data show CDR1 as MNHEY and CDR2 as SVGAGI. The CDR3 is made up of 16 amino acids. V was clipped by 4 bases and J by 8 bases; unmatched bases: 9. The data were taken from a study of T cell responses to AZD1222 COVID-19 vaccine. The study's findings and limits: Mapped onto spike, vaccine-associated CD4 TCRs spanned it and were dominant at 160-218 and 743-854. Repertoire collection took place solely once the T cell response had peaked.

Assay used: immunoSEQ multiplex PCR; TCRdb lists only in-frame clones, some missing. The table shows about 120,000 clones, with 88% occurring only once. The source of this sequence is an adult in good health. The chain joins TRBV6-5 to TRBJ2-1, with 12 bases aligning to TRBD2. Material: peripheral blood, obtained on day 0 of AZD1222 vaccination. The CDR3 DNA reads TGTGCCAGCAGTTCCACTAGCGGGGGGAGGTTGTATGAGCAGTTCTTC. Translated: CASSSTSGGRLYEQFF.